This TCR beta chain was sequenced for a study of CD8 T cells in Susac syndrome. Turning to the study itself: Patients with Susac syndrome were therapy-naive, on corticosteroids, or on intravenous immunoglobulin alone at the time that blood was drawn.

After extraction with the RNeasy kit, roughly 0.5 to 1 ug of the RNA was reverse transcribed using random hexamers. The amplification used immunoSEQ multiplex PCR on TCR beta CDR3; it spanned 54 Vbeta and 13 Jbeta. TCRdb analysed the immunoSEQ multiplex PCR reads with MiXCR anew, one entry per CDR3 protein. The table records some 180,000 distinct CDR3 sequences, 85% to 95% of them present only once. TEMRA cells were enriched by FACS, and CD4+ and CD8+ T cells were negatively isolated. Notes on the study in general: The CD4+ T cell repertoire of patients with Susac syndrome showed no detectable clonal expansion.

CDR3 length: 12 amino acids. The V and J ends lost 6 bases and 6 bases respectively, with 11 bases between them. Germline CDR1 and CDR2: LGHDT and YNNKEL (reference sequence). The sample holds one count of this clonotype. Its antigen is currently unknown. Input material: CD4+ T cells from PBMCs. The sequence was obtained from a human donor with Susac syndrome. The chain recombines TRBV3-1 with TRBJ1-1, with a possible D match to TRBD1 (5 bases). CDR3 DNA sequence: TGTGCCAGCAGTCTCAGACAGTCTGAAGCTTTCTTT. This codes for CASSLRQSEAFF. Complete variable domain (other parts from reference TRBV3-1 and TRBJ1-1): DTAVSQTPKYLVTQMGNDKSIKCEQNLGHDTMYWYKQDSKKFLKIMFSYNNKELIINETVPNRFSPKSPDKAHLNLHINSLELGDSAVYFCASSLRQSEAFFGQGTRLTVV.